This T cell receptor (beta chain) was obtained from a study of blood T cell repertoires in COVID-19. Study background: Acute-phase and convalescent COVID-19 samples originated in the United States, Italy and Spain. The analysed material was cDNA or gDNA that came from T cells, B-cell-depleted T cells, or PBMCs.

V lost 4 bases and J 6 bases, leaving 6 bases between the germline ends. The germline V gene has CDR1 ENHRY and CDR2 SYGVKD. This CDR3 has 12 amino acids. Generated by immunoSEQ multiplex PCR, the TCRdb table keeps only in-frame clones and is missing some. The table lists about 170,000 clones, about 90% of them singletons. The V gene is TRBV10-3, the J gene TRBJ2-2; D is uncertain. Sequencing was performed on peripheral blood. This clonotype was obtained from a woman aged 55-69 years with COVID-19, enrolled during active disease. For the CDR3, the DNA is TGTGCCATCAGTGGTTCCGCCGGGGAGCTGTTTTTT. Translated: CAISGSAGELFF.